This TCR beta chain was obtained from a study of a mutant IDH1 vaccine in newly diagnosed glioma. Findings of the study overall: Pseudoprogression seemed unlinked to shifts in top peripheral T cell clonotypes.

As regards this clone: Its antigen is unidentified.

Some clones are missing from TCRdb's copy, which holds only in-frame ones; the method was immunoSEQ multiplex PCR. The sample has 50,000 to 65,000 clones, around 84% seen once; the top ten hold around 8.2%. The time point was: week 11, during vaccination. Every single dose of the vaccine, 300 ug of mutant IDH1 20-mer peptide, came with topical imiquimod. The receptor was derived from a woman aged 50 to 60 with glioma. Sample: PBMCs, taken from a glioma patient whose treatment included an IDH1 peptide vaccine.

The CDR3 is CASSDSYGPYGYTF. The CDR3 coding sequence is TGTGCCAGCAGTGACTCGTACGGGCCCTATGGCTACACCTTC. The chain links TRBV6-4 to TRBJ1-2; unclear D gene. The CDR3 is 14 residues long. The germline CDR1 and CDR2 sequences are MRHNA and SNTAGT. Trimming took off 0 bases at V and 4 bases at J, with 9 bases between the two ends.